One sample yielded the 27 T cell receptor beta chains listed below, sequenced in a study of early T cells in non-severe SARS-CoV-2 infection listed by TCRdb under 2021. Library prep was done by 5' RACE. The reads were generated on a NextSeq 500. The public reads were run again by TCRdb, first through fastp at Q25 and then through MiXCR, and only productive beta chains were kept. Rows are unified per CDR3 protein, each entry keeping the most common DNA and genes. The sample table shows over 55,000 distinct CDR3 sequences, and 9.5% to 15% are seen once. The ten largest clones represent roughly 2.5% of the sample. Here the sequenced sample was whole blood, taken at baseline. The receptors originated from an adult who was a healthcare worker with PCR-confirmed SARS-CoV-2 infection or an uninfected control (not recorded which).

The CDR3 loop is CASSLGGNRDEQFF. DNA of the CDR3: TGTGCCAGCAGCTTGGGTGGAAATCGCGATGAGCAGTTCTTC. This chain joins TRBV5-4 and TRBJ2-1; D is ambiguous. The CDR3 consists of 14 residues. Germline CDR1 SGHNT, CDR2 YYREEE (reference sequence). V lost 0 bases, J lost 8 bases, and 12 bases lay in between.

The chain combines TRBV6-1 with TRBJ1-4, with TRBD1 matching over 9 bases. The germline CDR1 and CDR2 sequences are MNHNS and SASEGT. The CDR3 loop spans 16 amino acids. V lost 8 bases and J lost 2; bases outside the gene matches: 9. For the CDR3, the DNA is TGTGCCAGCTCCCACAGGGGGCGCGGGACTAATGAAAAACTGTTTTTT. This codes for CASSHRGRGTNEKLFF.

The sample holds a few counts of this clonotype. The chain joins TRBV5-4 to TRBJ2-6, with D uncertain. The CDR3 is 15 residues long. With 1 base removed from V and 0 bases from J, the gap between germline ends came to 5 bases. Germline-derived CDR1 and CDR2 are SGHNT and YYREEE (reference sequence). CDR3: CASSLPLSGANVLTF. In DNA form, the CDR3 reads TGTGCCAGCAGCTTGCCCCTCTCTGGGGCCAACGTCCTGACTTTC.

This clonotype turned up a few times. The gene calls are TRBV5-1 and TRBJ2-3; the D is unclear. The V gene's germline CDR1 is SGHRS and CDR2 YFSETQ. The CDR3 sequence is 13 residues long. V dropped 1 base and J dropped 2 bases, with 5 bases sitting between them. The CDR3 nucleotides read TGCGCCAGCAGCTTGATCCCCACAGATACGCAGTATTTT. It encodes CASSLIPTDTQYF.

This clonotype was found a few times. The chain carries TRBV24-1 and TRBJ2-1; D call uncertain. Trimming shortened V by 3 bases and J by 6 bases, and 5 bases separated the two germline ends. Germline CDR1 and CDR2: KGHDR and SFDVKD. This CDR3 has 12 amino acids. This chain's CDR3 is CATSDPGNEQFF. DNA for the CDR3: TGTGCCACCAGTGATCCCGGCAATGAGCAGTTCTTC.

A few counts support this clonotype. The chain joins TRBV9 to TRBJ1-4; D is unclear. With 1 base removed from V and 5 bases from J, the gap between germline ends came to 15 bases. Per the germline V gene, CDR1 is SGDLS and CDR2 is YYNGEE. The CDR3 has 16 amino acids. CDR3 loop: CASSVRWAGGNEKLFF. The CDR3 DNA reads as TGTGCCAGCAGCGTAAGATGGGCAGGAGGGAATGAAAAACTGTTTTTT.

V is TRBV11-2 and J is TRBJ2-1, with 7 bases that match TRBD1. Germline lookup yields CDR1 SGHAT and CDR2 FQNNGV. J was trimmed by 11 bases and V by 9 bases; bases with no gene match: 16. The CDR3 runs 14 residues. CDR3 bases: TGTGCCAGTGAAAGGGGGCGCGAGGGGAACAAGCAGTTCTTC. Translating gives CASERGREGNKQFF. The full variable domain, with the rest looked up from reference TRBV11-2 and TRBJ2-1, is EAGVAQSPRYKIIEKRQSVAFWCNPISGHATLYWYQQILGQGPKLLIQFQNNGVVDDSQLPKDRFSAERLKGVDSTLKIQPAKLEDSAVYLCASERGREGNKQFFGPGTRLTVL.

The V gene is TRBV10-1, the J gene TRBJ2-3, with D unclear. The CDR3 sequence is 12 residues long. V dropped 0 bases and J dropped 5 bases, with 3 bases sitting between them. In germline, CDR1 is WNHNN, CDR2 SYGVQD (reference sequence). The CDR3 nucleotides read TGCGCCAGCAGTGAGTCTCGAGATACGCAGTATTTT. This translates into CASSESRDTQYF.

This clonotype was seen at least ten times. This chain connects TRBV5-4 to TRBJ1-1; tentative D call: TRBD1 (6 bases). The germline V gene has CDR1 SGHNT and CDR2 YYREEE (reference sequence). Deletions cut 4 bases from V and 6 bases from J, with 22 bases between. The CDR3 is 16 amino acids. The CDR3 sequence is CASSQDSLSILAEAFF. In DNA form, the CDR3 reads TGTGCCAGCAGCCAGGACAGTTTGAGTATCCTGGCTGAAGCTTTCTTT.

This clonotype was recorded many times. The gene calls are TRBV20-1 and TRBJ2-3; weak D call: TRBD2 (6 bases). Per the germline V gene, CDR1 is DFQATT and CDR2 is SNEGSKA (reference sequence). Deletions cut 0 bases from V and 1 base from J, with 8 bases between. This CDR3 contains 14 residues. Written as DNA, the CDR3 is TGCAGTGCTAGAGATCCGGGGGGCACAGATACGCAGTATTTT. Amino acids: CSARDPGGTDTQYF.

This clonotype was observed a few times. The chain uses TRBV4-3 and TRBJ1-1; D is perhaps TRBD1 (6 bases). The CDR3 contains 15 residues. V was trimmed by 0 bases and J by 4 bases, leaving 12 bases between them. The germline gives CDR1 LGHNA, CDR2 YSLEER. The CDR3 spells CASSQDWRGGTEAFF. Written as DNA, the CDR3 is TGCGCCAGCAGCCAAGATTGGCGAGGGGGCACTGAAGCTTTCTTT.

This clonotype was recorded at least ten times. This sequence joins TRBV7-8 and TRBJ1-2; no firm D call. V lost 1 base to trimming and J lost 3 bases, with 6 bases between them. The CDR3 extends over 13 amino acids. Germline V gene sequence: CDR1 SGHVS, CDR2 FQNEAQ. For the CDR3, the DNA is TGTGCCAGCAGCTTAGACAGATACTATGGCTACACCTTC. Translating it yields CASSLDRYYGYTF.

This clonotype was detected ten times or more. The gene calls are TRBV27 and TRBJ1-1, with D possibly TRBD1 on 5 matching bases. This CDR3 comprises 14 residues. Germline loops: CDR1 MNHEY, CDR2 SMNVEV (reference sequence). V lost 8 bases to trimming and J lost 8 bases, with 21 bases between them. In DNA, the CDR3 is TGTGCCAGCCTCAAGGCAGGGTCAGTGTCGGAAGCTTTCTTT. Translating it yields CASLKAGSVSEAFF.

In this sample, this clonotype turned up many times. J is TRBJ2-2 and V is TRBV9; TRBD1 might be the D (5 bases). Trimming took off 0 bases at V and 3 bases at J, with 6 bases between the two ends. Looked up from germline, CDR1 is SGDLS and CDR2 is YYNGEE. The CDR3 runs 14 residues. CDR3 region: CASSVEGYTGELFF. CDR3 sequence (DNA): TGTGCCAGCAGCGTAGAGGGGTACACCGGGGAGCTGTTTTTT.

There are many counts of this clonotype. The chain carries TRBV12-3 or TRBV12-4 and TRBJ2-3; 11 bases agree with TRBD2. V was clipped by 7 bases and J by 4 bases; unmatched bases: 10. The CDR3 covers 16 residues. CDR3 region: CASMLAGGFTADTQYF. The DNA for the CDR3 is TGTGCCAGCATGCTAGCGGGGGGATTCACGGCAGATACGCAGTATTTT.

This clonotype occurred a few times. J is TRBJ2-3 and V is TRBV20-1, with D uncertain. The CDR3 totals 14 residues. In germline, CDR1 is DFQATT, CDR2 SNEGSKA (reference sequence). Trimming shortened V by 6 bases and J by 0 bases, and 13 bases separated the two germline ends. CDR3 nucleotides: TGCAGTGCCCGAACCTTTGGGAGCACAGATACGCAGTATTTT. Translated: CSARTFGSTDTQYF.

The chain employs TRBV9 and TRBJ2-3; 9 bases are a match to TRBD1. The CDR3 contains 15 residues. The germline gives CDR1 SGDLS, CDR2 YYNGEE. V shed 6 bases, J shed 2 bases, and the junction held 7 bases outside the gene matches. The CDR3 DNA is TGTGCCAGCACCGCCGGGACAGGGACCACAGATACGCAGTATTTT. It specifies CASTAGTGTTDTQYF.

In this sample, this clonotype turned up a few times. The CDR3 DNA reads TGTGCCAGCAGCGTATCGTACAGGAGGAACACTGAAGCTTTCTTT. Translating it yields CASSVSYRRNTEAFF. V and J are TRBV9 and TRBJ1-1; D may be TRBD1 (5 bases). Per the germline V gene, CDR1 is SGDLS and CDR2 is YYNGEE. There are 15 residues in the CDR3. V was shortened by 1 base and J by 1 base, with 11 bases between the two germline ends.

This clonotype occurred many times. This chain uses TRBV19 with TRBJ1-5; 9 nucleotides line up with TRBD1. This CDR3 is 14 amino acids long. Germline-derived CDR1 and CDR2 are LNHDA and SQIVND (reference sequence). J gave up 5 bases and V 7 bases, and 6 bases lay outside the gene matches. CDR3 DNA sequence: TGTGCCAGTAAGGGACAGGGAATAGATCAGCCCCAGCATTTT. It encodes CASKGQGIDQPQHF.

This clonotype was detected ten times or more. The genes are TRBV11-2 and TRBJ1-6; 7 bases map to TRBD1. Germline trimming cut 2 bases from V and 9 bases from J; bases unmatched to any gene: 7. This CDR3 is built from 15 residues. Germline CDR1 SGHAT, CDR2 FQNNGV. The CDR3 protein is CASSLPGQQSSPLHF. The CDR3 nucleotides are TGTGCCAGCAGCTTACCGGGACAGCAGTCTTCACCCCTCCACTTT.

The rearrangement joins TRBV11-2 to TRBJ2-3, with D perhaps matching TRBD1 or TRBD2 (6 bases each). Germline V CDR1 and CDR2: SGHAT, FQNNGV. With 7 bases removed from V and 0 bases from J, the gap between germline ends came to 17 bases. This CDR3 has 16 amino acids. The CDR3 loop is CASTKGGSGSTDTQYF. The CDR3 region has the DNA TGTGCCAGCACCAAAGGGGGTAGCGGTAGCACAGATACGCAGTATTTT.

Here the CDR3 DNA reads TGTGCCAGCAGCTCTCCCGCCGAGGGGATTGAGAGCAATCAGCCCCAGCATTTT. Translating gives CASSSPAEGIESNQPQHF. V is TRBV7-9 and J is TRBJ1-5; the D gene is possibly TRBD1 (5 bases). The germline gives CDR1 SEHNR, CDR2 FQNEAQ (reference sequence). The CDR3 runs to 18 residues. V was cut by 4 bases and J by 1 base, with 20 bases left in between. Complete variable domain (other parts from reference TRBV7-9 and TRBJ1-5): DTGVSQNPRHKITKRGQNVTFRCDPISEHNRLYWYRQTLGQGPEFLTYFQNEAQLEKSRLLSDRFSAERPKGSFSTLEIQRTEQGDSAMYLCASSSPAEGIESNQPQHFGDGTRLSIL.

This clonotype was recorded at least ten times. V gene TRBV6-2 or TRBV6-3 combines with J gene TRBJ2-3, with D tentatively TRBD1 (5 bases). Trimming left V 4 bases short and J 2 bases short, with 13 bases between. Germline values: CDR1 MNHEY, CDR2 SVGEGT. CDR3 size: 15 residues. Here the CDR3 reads CASSSRGQPTDTQYF. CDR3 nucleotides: TGTGCCAGCAGTTCTCGAGGACAACCCACAGATACGCAGTATTTT.

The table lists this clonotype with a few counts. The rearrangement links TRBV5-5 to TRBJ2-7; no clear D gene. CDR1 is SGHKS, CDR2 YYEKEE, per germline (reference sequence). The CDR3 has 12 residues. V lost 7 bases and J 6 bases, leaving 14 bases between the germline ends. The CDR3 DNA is TGTGCCAGCCGGAACCCGGGTCGCGAGCAGTACTTC. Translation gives CASRNPGREQYF. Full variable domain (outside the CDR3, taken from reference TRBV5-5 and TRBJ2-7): DAGVTQSPTHLIKTRGQQVTLRCSPISGHKSVSWYQQVLGQGPQFIFQYYEKEERGRGNFPDRFSARQFPNYSSELNVNALLLGDSALYLCASRNPGREQYFGPGTRLTVT.

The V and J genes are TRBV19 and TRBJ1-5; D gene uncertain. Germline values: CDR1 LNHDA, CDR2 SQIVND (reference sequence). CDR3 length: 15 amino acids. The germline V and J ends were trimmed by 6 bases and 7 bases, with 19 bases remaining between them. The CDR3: CASSHRAALGQPQHF. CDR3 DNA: TGTGCCAGTAGCCACCGGGCAGCCCTCGGACAGCCCCAGCATTTT.

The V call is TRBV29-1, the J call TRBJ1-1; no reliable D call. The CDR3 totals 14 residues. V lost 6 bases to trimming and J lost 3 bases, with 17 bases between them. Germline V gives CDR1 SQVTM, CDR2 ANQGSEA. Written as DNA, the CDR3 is TGCAGCGTCCAGGTAGTCCCGCGGGACACTGAAGCTTTCTTT. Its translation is CSVQVVPRDTEAFF.

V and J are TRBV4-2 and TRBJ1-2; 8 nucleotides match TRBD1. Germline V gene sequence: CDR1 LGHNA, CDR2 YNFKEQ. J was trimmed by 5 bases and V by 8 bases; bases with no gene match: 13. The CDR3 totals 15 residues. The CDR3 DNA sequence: TGTGCCAGCTGCCCTGGACAGGGTGCCGGGTATGGCTACACCTTC. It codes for CASCPGQGAGYGYTF.